Below, one TCR beta chain is given with its context. The data were obtained in a study of blood T cell repertoires in COVID-19. Background on the study: The samples span acute and convalescent COVID-19 from the United States, Italy and Spain. The analysed material was cDNA or gDNA that came from T cells, B-cell-depleted T cells, or PBMCs.

The data were produced by immunoSEQ multiplex PCR, yet TCRdb's version contains in-frame clones alone and is incomplete. This sample yields about 150,000 clones, of which about 89% are seen a single time; about 3.2% belongs to the top ten. The V gene end was trimmed by 1 base and the J gene end by 8 bases; junction bases not matched to a gene: 10. The CDR3 totals 16 residues. Germline V gene lookup returns CDR1 LGHDT and CDR2 YNNKEL (reference sequence). The chain links TRBV3-1 (or the pseudogene TRBV3-2) to TRBJ2-1; 8 bases line up with TRBD2. This TCR came from a man between 60 and 75 years old with active or convalescent COVID-19. What was sequenced was peripheral blood. The CDR3 region has the DNA TGTGCCAGCAGCCAAGGTTTTCCGGGACTAGTATATGAGCAGTTCTTC. It translates to CASSQGFPGLVYEQFF.